This T cell receptor beta chain originates from a study of blood T cell repertoires in COVID-19. Study-wide background: T cells, B-cell-depleted T cells, or PBMCs provided the cDNA or gDNA that served as material.

Repertoires were generated with immunoSEQ multiplex PCR, while TCRdb's copy carries only in-frame clones and drops some. The repertoire holds about 100,000 clones, 70% to 80% seen once, with 12% in the top ten. V was pared by 6 bases and J by 7 bases, with 9 bases of the junction left unmatched. The V gene's germline CDR1 is SGHTA and CDR2 FQGNSA. This CDR3 region has 15 residues. The sequence derives from a woman in her seventies with acute or convalescent COVID-19. The chain links TRBV7-2 to TRBJ1-4; the match to TRBD1 covers 9 bases. Sequencing was carried out using peripheral blood. CDR3 nucleotide sequence: TGTGCCAGCAGGCAAACCGGGACAGGGTCTGAAAAACTGTTTTTT. Its translation: CASRQTGTGSEKLFF.